The clone carrying this TCR beta chain was picked up a small number of times. These data belong to a study of spatial heterogeneity in lung cancer. TCRdb re-called the 5' RACE reads through MiXCR, storing one row per CDR3 protein. The data contain some 21,000 distinct CDR3 sequences, around 4.6% of them seen just once; the ten biggest clones take up about 7.2%. V was clipped by 2 bases and J by 3 bases; unmatched bases: 6. Per the germline V gene, CDR1 is KGHDR and CDR2 is SFDVKD. CDR3 length: 16 amino acids. The sample's time point: sample taken at primary tumor resection. No cell sorting; template was whole RNA from tumor, lung tissue or PBMC.

The sample in question was PBMCs, obtained at surgery. This TCR was recovered from a male donor with early-stage non-small cell lung cancer. The V and J genes are TRBV24-1 and TRBJ2-1; the match to TRBD2 covers 7 bases. This CDR3 is CATSDWFGGSYNEQFF. The CDR3 DNA reads as TGTGCCACCAGTGATTGGTTCGGGGGGAGCTACAATGAGCAGTTCTTC.